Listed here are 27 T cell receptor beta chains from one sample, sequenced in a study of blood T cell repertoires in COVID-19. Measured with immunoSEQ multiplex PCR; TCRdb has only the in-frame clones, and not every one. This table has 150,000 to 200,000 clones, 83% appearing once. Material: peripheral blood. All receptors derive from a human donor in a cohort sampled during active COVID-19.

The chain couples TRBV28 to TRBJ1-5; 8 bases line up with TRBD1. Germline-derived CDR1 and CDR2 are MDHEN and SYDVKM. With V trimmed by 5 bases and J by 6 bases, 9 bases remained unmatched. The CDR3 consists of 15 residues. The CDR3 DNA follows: TGTGCCAGCAGTCCCCTGACAGGGGCGGGTCAGCCCCAGCATTTT. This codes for CASSPLTGAGQPQHF.

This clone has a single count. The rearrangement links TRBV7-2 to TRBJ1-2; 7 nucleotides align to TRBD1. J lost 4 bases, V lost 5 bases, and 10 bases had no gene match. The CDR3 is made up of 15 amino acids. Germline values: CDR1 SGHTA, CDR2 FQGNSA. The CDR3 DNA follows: TGTGCCAGCAGCACGACAGGGACTTTGGGCTATGGCTACACCTTC. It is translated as CASSTTGTLGYGYTF.

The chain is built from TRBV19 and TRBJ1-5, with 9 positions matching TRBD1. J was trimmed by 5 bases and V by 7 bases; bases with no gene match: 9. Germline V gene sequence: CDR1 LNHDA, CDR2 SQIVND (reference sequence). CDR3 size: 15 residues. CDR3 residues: CASTGTGTGYQPQHF. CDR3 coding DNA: TGTGCCAGTACCGGGACAGGGACGGGATATCAGCCCCAGCATTTT.

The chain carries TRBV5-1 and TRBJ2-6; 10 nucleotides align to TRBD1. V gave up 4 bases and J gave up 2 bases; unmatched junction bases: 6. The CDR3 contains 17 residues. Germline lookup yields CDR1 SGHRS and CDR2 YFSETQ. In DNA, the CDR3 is TGCGCCAGCAGCATAAGGGACAGGGGAACTGGGGCCAACGTCCTGACTTTC. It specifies CASSIRDRGTGANVLTF.

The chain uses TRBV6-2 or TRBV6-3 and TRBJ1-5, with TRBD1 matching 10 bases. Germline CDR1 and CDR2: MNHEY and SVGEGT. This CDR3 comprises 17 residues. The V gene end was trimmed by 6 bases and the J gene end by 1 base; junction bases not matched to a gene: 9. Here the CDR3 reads CASRPEPGQGSNQPQHF. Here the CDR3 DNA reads TGTGCCAGCAGACCTGAACCGGGACAGGGGAGCAATCAGCCCCAGCATTTT.

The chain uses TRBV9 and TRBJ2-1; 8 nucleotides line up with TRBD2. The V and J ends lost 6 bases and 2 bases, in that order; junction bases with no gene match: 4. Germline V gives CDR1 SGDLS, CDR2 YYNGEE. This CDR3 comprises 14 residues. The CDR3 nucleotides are TGTGCCAGCACTAGCGGGTCTACCTACAATGAGCAGTTCTTC. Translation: CASTSGSTYNEQFF.

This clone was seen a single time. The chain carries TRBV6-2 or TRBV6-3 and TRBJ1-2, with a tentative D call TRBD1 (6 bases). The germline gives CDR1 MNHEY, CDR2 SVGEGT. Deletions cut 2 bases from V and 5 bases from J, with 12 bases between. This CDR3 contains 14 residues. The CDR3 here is CASSYGQSGYGYTF. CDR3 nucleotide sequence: TGTGCCAGCAGTTACGGACAGAGCGGTTATGGCTACACCTTC.

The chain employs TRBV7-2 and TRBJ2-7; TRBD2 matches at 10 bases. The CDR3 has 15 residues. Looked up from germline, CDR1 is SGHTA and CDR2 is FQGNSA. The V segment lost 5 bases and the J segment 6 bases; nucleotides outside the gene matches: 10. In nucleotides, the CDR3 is TGTGCCAGCAGCCCTATGAGCGGGAGGGCAGCCGAGCAGTACTTC. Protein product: CASSPMSGRAAEQYF.

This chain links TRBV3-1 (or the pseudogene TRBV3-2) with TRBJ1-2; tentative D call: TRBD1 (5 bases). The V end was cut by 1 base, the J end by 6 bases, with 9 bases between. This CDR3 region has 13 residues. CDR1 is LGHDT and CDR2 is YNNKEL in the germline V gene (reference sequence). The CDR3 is CASSQAQVDGYTF. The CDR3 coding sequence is TGTGCCAGCAGCCAAGCACAGGTTGATGGCTACACCTTC.

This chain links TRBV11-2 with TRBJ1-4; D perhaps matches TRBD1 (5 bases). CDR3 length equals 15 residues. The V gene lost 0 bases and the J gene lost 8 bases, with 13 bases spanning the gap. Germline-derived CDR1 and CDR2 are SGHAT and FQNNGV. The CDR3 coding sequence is TGTGCCAGCAGCTTAGATGGGGGGGTATGGGAAAAACTGTTTTTT. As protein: CASSLDGGVWEKLFF. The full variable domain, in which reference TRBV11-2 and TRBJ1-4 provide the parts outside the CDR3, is EAGVAQSPRYKIIEKRQSVAFWCNPISGHATLYWYQQILGQGPKLLIQFQNNGVVDDSQLPKDRFSAERLKGVDSTLKIQPAKLEDSAVYLCASSLDGGVWEKLFFGSGTQLSVL.

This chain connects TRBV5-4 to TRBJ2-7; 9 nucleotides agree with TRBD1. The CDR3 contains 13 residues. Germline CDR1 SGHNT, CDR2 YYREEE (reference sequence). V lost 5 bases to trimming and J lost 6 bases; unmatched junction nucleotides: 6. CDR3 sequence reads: CASSRDRVSEQYF. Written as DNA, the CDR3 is TGTGCCAGCAGTCGGGACAGGGTGAGCGAGCAGTACTTC.

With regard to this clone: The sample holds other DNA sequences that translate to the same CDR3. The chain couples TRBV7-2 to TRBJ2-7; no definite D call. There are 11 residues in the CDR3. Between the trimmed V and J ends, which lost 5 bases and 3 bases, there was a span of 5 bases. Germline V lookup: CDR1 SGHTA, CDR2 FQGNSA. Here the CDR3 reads CASSRDYEQYF. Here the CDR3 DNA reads TGTGCCAGCAGCCGCGACTACGAGCAGTACTTC.

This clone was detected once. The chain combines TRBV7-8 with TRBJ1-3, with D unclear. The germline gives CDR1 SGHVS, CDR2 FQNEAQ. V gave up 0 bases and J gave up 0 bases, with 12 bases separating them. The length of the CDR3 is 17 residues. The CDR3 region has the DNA TGTGCCAGCAGCTTAGCCCCGGGTAGTTTCTCTGGAAACACCATATATTTT. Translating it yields CASSLAPGSFSGNTIYF.

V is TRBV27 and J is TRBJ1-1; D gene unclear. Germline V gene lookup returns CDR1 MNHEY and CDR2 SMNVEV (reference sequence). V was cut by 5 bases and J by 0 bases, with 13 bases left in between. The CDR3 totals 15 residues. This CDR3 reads CASSPETGMNTEAFF. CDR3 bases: TGTGCCAGCAGTCCGGAGACGGGGATGAACACTGAAGCTTTCTTT.

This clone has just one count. The CDR3 DNA reads as TGTGCCAGCAGCCGGACAGGGACGGTCCTTACGAACACTGAAGCTTTCTTT. Amino acids: CASSRTGTVLTNTEAFF. The rearrangement links TRBV7-9 to TRBJ1-1, with TRBD1 matching 8 bases. V shed 5 bases and J 1 base; nucleotides not matched to a gene: 12. Germline CDR1 SEHNR, CDR2 FQNEAQ (reference sequence). The CDR3 extends over 17 amino acids.

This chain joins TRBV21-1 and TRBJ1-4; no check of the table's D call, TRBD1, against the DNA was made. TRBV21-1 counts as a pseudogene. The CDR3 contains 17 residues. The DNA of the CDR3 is TGTGCCAGCAGCCACCCCTGCCAACAGGGTAGTAATGAAAAACTGTTTTTT. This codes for CASSHPCQQGSNEKLFF.

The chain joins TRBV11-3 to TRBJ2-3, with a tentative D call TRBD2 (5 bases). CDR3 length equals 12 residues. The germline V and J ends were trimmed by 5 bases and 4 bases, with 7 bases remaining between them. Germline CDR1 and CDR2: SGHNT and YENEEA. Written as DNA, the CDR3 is TGTGCCAGCAGCCGGGGTGCAGATACGCAGTATTTT. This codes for CASSRGADTQYF.

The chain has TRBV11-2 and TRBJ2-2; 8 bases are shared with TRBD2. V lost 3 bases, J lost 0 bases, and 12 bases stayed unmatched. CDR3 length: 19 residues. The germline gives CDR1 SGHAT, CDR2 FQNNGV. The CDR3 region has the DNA TGTGCCAGCAGCTTGAGGGGCTGGAGGACTAGCTCGAACACCGGGGAGCTGTTTTTT. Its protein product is CASSLRGWRTSSNTGELFF.

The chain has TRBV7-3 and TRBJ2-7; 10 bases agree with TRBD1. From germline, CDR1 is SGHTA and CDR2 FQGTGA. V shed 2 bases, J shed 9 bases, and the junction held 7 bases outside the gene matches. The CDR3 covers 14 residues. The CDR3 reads CASSLSGTGDRQYF. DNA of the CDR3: TGTGCCAGCAGCTTATCCGGGACAGGGGACCGGCAGTACTTC.

In DNA form, the CDR3 reads TGTGCCAGCAGTTACTCGACAGGGGGCTCTGGAAACACCATATATTTT. Protein: CASSYSTGGSGNTIYF. The chain couples TRBV6-6 to TRBJ1-3, with TRBD1 matching over 9 bases. The V and J ends lost 0 bases and 0 bases, in that order; junction bases with no gene match: 0. Germline CDR1 MNHNY, CDR2 SVGAGI (reference sequence). The length of the CDR3 is 16 residues.

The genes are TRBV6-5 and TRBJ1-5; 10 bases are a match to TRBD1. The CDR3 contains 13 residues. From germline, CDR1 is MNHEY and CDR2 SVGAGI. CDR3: CATSRTGGQPQHF. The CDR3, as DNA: TGTGCAACAAGCCGGACAGGGGGTCAGCCCCAGCATTTT.

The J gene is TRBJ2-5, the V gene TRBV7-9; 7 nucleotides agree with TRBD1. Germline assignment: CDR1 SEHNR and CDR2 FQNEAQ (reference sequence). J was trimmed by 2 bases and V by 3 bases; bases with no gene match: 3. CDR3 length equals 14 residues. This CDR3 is CASSFGTAQETQYF. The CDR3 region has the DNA TGTGCCAGCAGCTTCGGGACAGCGCAAGAGACCCAGTACTTC.

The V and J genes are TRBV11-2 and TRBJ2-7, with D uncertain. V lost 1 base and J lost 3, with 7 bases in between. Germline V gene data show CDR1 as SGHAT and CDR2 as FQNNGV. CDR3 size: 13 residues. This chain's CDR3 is CASSLGHNYEQYF. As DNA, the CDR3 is TGTGCCAGCAGCTTAGGACACAACTACGAGCAGTACTTC.

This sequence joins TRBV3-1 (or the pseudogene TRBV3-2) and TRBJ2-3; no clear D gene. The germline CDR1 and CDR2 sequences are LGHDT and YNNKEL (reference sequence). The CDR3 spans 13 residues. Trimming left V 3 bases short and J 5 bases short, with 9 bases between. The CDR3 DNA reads TGTGCCAGCAGCCAGCTAGTTAAAGATACGCAGTATTTT. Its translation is CASSQLVKDTQYF.

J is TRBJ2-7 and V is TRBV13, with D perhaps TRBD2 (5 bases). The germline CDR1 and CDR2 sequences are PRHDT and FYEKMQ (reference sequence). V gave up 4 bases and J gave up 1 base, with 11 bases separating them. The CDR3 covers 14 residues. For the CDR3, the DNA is TGTGCCAGCAGCTCAAGCGGCGTTTCCTACGAGCAGTACTTC. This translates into CASSSSGVSYEQYF.

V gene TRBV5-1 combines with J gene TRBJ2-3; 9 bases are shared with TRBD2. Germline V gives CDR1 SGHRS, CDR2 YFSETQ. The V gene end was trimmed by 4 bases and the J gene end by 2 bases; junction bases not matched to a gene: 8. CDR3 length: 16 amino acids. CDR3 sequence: CASSPPSGTDTDTQYF. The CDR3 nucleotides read TGCGCCAGCAGCCCCCCTAGCGGGACTGACACAGATACGCAGTATTTT. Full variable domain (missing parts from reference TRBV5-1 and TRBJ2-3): KAGVTQTPRYLIKTRGQQVTLSCSPISGHRSVSWYQQTPGQGLQFLFEYFSETQRNKGNFPGRFSGRQFSNSRSEMNVSTLELGDSALYLCASSPPSGTDTDTQYFGPGTRLTVL.

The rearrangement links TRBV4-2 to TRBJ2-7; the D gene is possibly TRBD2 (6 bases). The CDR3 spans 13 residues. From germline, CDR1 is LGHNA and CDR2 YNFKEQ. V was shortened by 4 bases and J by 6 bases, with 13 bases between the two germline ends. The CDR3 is CASSPDGGSEQYF. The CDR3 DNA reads TGTGCCAGCAGCCCGGACGGAGGGTCCGAGCAGTACTTC.